The present T cell receptor beta chain was sequenced within a study of T cells in Graves' hyperthyroidism and ophthalmopathy. General study results and limits: Ophthalmopathy could be told apart from stable hyperthyroidism with a 13 V-J model.

The CDR3 runs 15 residues. V was cut by 5 bases and J by 2 bases, with 14 bases left in between. Germline V gene sequence: CDR1 LGHNA, CDR2 YSLEER. As concerns this clonotype: The antigen is undetermined.

From RNA transcripts, TCR beta CDR3 regions were amplified. Initially, a first-round RT-PCR of the TCR CDR3 employed the HTBI primer set. TCRdb recomputed calls from the multiplex PCR reads with MiXCR, one row per CDR3 protein. The data contain a few hundred thousand distinct CDR3 sequences, around 16% of them seen just once; the ten biggest clones take up roughly 7.3%. Sequences were obtained from blood. The chain employs TRBV4-3 and TRBJ2-3; TRBD1 is a possible D gene (6 bases). This receptor was identified in a woman between 25 and 40 years old with Graves' hyperthyroidism. The CDR3 protein is CASSFQGRDTDTQYF. The CDR3, as DNA: TGCGCCAGCAGCTTCCAGGGGAGAGACACAGATACGCAGTATTTT.